The 23 T cell receptor beta chains below all came from one sample that was sequenced in a study of blood T cell repertoires in COVID-19. The method was immunoSEQ multiplex PCR; TCRdb's version includes in-frame clones alone and lacks a portion of them. The data contain about 250,000 clones, around four fifths of them singletons. The sequencing input was peripheral blood. The receptors derive from a man in his fifties with acute or convalescent COVID-19.

This clone was seen a single time. The chain uses TRBV6-1 and TRBJ2-2; 9 bases line up with TRBD1. The CDR3 is made up of 15 amino acids. Germline values: CDR1 MNHNS, CDR2 SASEGT. J was trimmed by 6 bases and V by 2 bases; bases with no gene match: 4. DNA of the CDR3: TGTGCCAGCAGTGAAATGACAGGGGGAGCCGGGGAGCTGTTTTTT. Amino acid sequence: CASSEMTGGAGELFF.

V is TRBV11-2 and J is TRBJ1-4; perhaps TRBD1 as D (5 bases). The CDR3 has 18 amino acids. Germline lookup yields CDR1 SGHAT and CDR2 FQNNGV. V lost 5 bases, J lost 0 bases, and 19 bases lay in between. The DNA of the CDR3 is TGTGCCAGCAGCCCGGGACTCCACACCCGGGCAACTAATGAAAAACTGTTTTTT. Protein product: CASSPGLHTRATNEKLFF.

About this clone: One end of the junction fails to match germline, which may point to a read error. Other DNA sequences from this sample encode an identical CDR3 as well. The J gene is TRBJ1-2, the V gene TRBV16, with 12 nucleotides matching TRBD1. Germline V gene data show CDR1 as KGHSY and CDR2 as FQNENV. This CDR3 spans 16 amino acids. CDR3 bases: TGTGCCAGCAGCCAACAGGGACAGGGGGCGGACTATGGCTATACCTTC. Amino acid sequence: CASSQQGQGADYGYTF.

This clone was counted only a few times. The chain uses TRBV30 and TRBJ1-2, with TRBD1 matching over 7 bases. Germline V lookup: CDR1 GTSNPN, CDR2 SVGIG (reference sequence). The CDR3 consists of 13 residues. J gave up 4 bases and V 2 bases, and 4 bases lay outside the gene matches. CDR3 coding DNA: TGTGCCTGGAGTCCTCCAGGGGGCTATGGCTACACCTTC. Residues: CAWSPPGGYGYTF.

V is TRBV2 and J is TRBJ2-1; D possibly corresponds to TRBD2 (6 bases). Trimming left V 8 bases short and J 6 bases short, with 11 bases between. This CDR3 comprises 12 residues. Germline loops: CDR1 SNHLY, CDR2 FYNNEI. The CDR3 here is CASRESLNEQFF. The CDR3, as DNA: TGTGCCAGCCGGGAGTCACTCAATGAGCAGTTCTTC. The full variable domain, its missing parts supplied by reference TRBV2 and TRBJ2-1, is EPEVTQTPSHQVTQMGQEVILRCVPISNHLYFYWYRQILGQKVEFLVSFYNNEISEKSEIFDDQFSVERPDGSNFTLKIRSTKLEDSAMYFCASRESLNEQFFGPGTRLTVL.

The table lists this clone with a count of one. This chain links TRBV5-1 with TRBJ2-2, with 7 bases fitting TRBD1. The CDR3 has 14 amino acids. V shed 0 bases, J shed 6 bases, and the junction held 2 bases outside the gene matches. CDR1 is SGHRS and CDR2 is YFSETQ in the germline V gene. The CDR3 reads CASSLGGGPGELFF. The CDR3, as DNA: TGCGCCAGCAGCTTGGGAGGGGGCCCCGGGGAGCTGTTTTTT.

This clone occurred many times. The genes are TRBV10-1 and TRBJ2-7, with TRBD1 matching 9 bases. Germline V gives CDR1 WNHNN, CDR2 SYGVQD (reference sequence). J was trimmed by 3 bases and V by 4 bases; bases with no gene match: 1. This CDR3 comprises 13 residues. This CDR3 reads CASSVGQGYEQYF. The CDR3 DNA reads TGCGCCAGCAGTGTGGGACAGGGCTACGAGCAGTACTTC.

The chain links TRBV18 to TRBJ2-1; 15 bases line up with TRBD2. Looked up from germline, CDR1 is KGHSH and CDR2 is LQKENI. The CDR3 spans 20 residues. J was trimmed by 4 bases and V by 0 bases; bases with no gene match: 10. Written as DNA, the CDR3 is TGTGCCAGCTCACCACCCGGAATGTTCGGACTAGCGGGAGGGTACAATGAGCAGTTCTTC. It translates to CASSPPGMFGLAGGYNEQFF.

This chain connects TRBV10-2 to TRBJ2-1, with a weak D call TRBD2 (6 bases). This CDR3 comprises 15 residues. V gave up 8 bases and J gave up 4 bases, with 18 bases separating them. Germline V gene lookup returns CDR1 WSHSY and CDR2 SAAADI. Here the CDR3 reads CASRKPGVFYNEQFF. The CDR3 DNA reads TGCGCCAGCCGAAAACCGGGGGTTTTTTACAATGAGCAGTTCTTC.

The chain joins TRBV19 to TRBJ1-2; no reliable D call. Per the germline V gene, CDR1 is LNHDA and CDR2 is SQIVND (reference sequence). V lost 6 bases to trimming and J lost 8 bases, with 10 bases between them. This CDR3 contains 11 residues. The CDR3 is CASRSGRGYTF. CDR3 bases: TGTGCCAGTAGAAGTGGTAGAGGCTACACCTTC.

The rearrangement uses TRBV4-1 and TRBJ2-5; 15 bases map to TRBD2. There are 17 residues in the CDR3. CDR1 is MGHRA, CDR2 YSYEKL, per germline. V dropped 0 bases and J dropped 4; count of bases not matched to a gene: 3. CDR3 amino acids: CASSQDSGLAGGETQYF. CDR3 nucleotide sequence: TGCGCCAGCAGCCAAGACTCGGGACTAGCGGGGGGAGAGACCCAGTACTTC.

The chain recombines TRBV9 with TRBJ2-1, with 8 bases identical to TRBD2. Germline CDR1 reads SGDLS; CDR2 reads YYNGEE. This CDR3 contains 15 residues. V dropped 0 bases and J dropped 6; count of bases not matched to a gene: 5. CDR3 protein: CASSVGSGGRNEQFF. The CDR3, as DNA: TGTGCCAGCAGCGTAGGTTCGGGAGGGCGCAATGAGCAGTTCTTC.

The chain links TRBV5-1 to TRBJ2-7; 9 bases agree with TRBD1. Germline V CDR1 and CDR2: SGHRS, YFSETQ. J was trimmed by 5 bases and V by 4 bases; bases with no gene match: 7. The length of the CDR3 is 14 residues. CDR3 sequence reads: CASSGGQGIHEQYF. The CDR3 DNA reads as TGCGCCAGCAGCGGGGGACAGGGAATACACGAGCAGTACTTC.

The chain joins TRBV4-1 to TRBJ1-1, with D perhaps TRBD1 (5 bases). With 6 bases removed from V and 1 base from J, the gap between germline ends came to 9 bases. There are 13 residues in the CDR3. The germline V gene encodes CDR1 MGHRA and CDR2 YSYEKL. The CDR3 bases are TGCGCCAGCAGACGCGGGGGGAACACTGAAGCTTTCTTT. As protein: CASRRGGNTEAFF.

The rearrangement joins TRBV10-1 to TRBJ2-4; 7 nucleotides agree with TRBD2. Unmatched junction bases numbered 8, after V lost 1 base and J lost 2 bases. Per the germline V gene, CDR1 is WNHNN and CDR2 is SYGVQD (reference sequence). The CDR3 spans 17 residues. CDR3 DNA sequence: TGCGCCAGCAGTGAGTTCGGACTAGGAGACACCAAAAACATTCAGTACTTC. This translates into CASSEFGLGDTKNIQYF.

The chain uses TRBV11-2 and TRBJ1-1; D unclear. The CDR3 totals 16 residues. Trimming removed 2 bases from V and 8 bases from J, with 21 bases in between. From germline, CDR1 is SGHAT and CDR2 FQNNGV. CDR3 sequence (DNA): TGTGCCAGCAGCTTAAGGCTCCAGGCTGAGAATCCCGAAGCTTTCTTT. This gives the protein CASSLRLQAENPEAFF.

The chain is built from TRBV12-3 or TRBV12-4 and TRBJ1-2; D gene unclear. This CDR3 comprises 12 residues. Trimming removed 2 bases from V and 7 bases from J, with 8 bases in between. The CDR3 is CASSLKGLGYTF. The CDR3 region has the DNA TGTGCCAGCAGTTTAAAAGGACTTGGCTACACCTTC.

The rearrangement links TRBV18 to TRBJ2-6, with TRBD1 as a possible D gene (6 bases). CDR3 size: 17 residues. The V gene lost 3 bases and the J gene lost 0 bases, with 12 bases spanning the gap. Germline CDR1 reads KGHSH; CDR2 reads LQKENI. The CDR3 sequence is CASSPRTVYSGANVLTF. The CDR3 DNA is TGTGCCAGCTCACCCAGGACAGTCTACTCTGGGGCCAACGTCCTGACTTTC.

This chain uses TRBV21-1 with TRBJ2-7; TRBD2 is the table's D call and was not checked against the DNA. TRBV21-1 is assigned pseudogene status. CDR3 length equals 12 residues. The CDR3 bases are TGTGCCAGCAGGCGGGAGCCCTACGAGCAGTACTTC. Translation gives CASRREPYEQYF.

In nucleotides, the CDR3 is TGTGCCAGCAGTGAAACAGCCTACGAGCAGTACTTC. Amino acid sequence: CASSETAYEQYF. The V call is TRBV6-1, the J call TRBJ2-7; D is undetermined. The germline gives CDR1 MNHNS, CDR2 SASEGT. CDR3 size: 12 residues. Deletions cut 2 bases from V and 2 bases from J, with 4 bases between.

The chain links TRBV5-5 to TRBJ2-3; 7 bases are shared with TRBD2. The CDR3 loop spans 14 amino acids. CDR1 is SGHKS and CDR2 is YYEKEE in the germline V gene (reference sequence). The V segment lost 5 bases and the J segment 9 bases; nucleotides outside the gene matches: 12. The CDR3 sequence is CASRTGREPTTQYF. CDR3 DNA: TGTGCCAGCAGGACGGGGAGGGAACCCACGACGCAGTATTTT.

This clone was counted only a few times. V usage is TRBV14 and J usage is TRBJ1-6; TRBD1 matches 8 bases. CDR3 length equals 15 residues. V lost 4 bases to trimming and J lost 5 bases; unmatched junction nucleotides: 4. Germline V gene lookup returns CDR1 SGHDN and CDR2 FVKESK. CDR3 region: CASSLLTGDNSPLHF. The DNA of the CDR3 is TGTGCCAGCAGCCTCCTGACAGGGGATAATTCACCCCTCCACTTT.

The rearrangement links TRBV4-1 to TRBJ1-6, with a possible D match to TRBD1 (6 bases). Per the germline V gene, CDR1 is MGHRA and CDR2 is YSYEKL. The CDR3 runs to 13 residues. V gave up 2 bases and J gave up 10 bases, with 9 bases separating them. The CDR3 loop reads CASSQPQGSPLHF. Written as DNA, the CDR3 is TGCGCCAGCAGCCAACCCCAGGGGTCACCCCTCCACTTT.